This is a list of T cell receptor beta chains from one sample in a study of shared clonotypes between healthy human individuals. Sequencing was performed with immunoSEQ multiplex PCR; in TCRdb, only in-frame clones are kept and a portion is missing. The table includes approximately 500,000 clones, 95% to 97% detected once. Sequenced: naive CD4+ T cells sorted from blood. Receptors originate from a woman aged 25 to 39 in good health. Each CDR3 is given with its conserved first and last residue. The order of the fields is J gene, clone size, V gene, D gene, CDR3 protein, CDR3 DNA. D genes are given only for firm matches. A row's size may be missing; if present it is once, few, many or a size class.

>TRBJ2-6|NA|TRBV28|TRBD2
CASSLSFGAGVPSGANVLTF
TGTGCCAGCAGTTTATCCTTCGGAGCGGGAGTTCCTTCTGGGGCCAACGTCCTGACTTTC
>TRBJ2-1|NA|TRBV13|TRBD2
CASSYSGLAGAANEQFF
TGTGCCAGCAGCTATTCGGGACTAGCGGGAGCAGCCAATGAGCAGTTCTTC
>TRBJ2-2|NA|TRBV27|NA
CASRPRARMTTGELFF
TGTGCCAGCAGACCTAGGGCTCGTATGACCACCGGGGAGCTGTTTTTT
>TRBJ2-3|NA|TRBV5-1|TRBD2
CASRGGILPTDTQYF
TGCGCCAGCAGGGGGGGGATACTACCCACAGATACGCAGTATTTT
>TRBJ2-1|NA|TRBV7-3|NA
CASSLTGRGHNEQFF
TGTGCCAGCAGCTTAACAGGGAGGGGGCACAATGAGCAGTTCTTC
>TRBJ2-7|NA|TRBV10-3|NA
CAISGTGPDEQYF
TGTGCCATCAGTGGGACGGGTCCCGACGAGCAGTACTTC
>TRBJ2-1|NA|TRBV11-3|NA
CASSERGHEQFF
TGTGCCAGCAGCGAGCGAGGGCATGAGCAGTTCTTC
>TRBJ1-6|NA|TRBV27|TRBD1
CASRRTGSNSPLHF
TGTGCCAGCAGACGGACAGGGAGCAATTCACCCCTCCACTTT
>TRBJ2-7|NA|TRBV20-1|NA
CSARDSHEQYF
TGCAGTGCTAGAGATTCCCACGAGCAGTACTTC
>TRBJ2-5|NA|TRBV28|NA
CASSSPRGETQYF
TGTGCCAGCAGTTCTCCTCGCGGGGAGACCCAGTACTTC
>TRBJ2-1|NA|TRBV2|TRBD2
CASSEAPLAVGEQFF
TGTGCCAGCAGTGAAGCGCCTCTAGCGGTGGGTGAGCAGTTCTTC
>TRBJ1-1|few|TRBV28|NA
CASSLVLSTDTEAFF
TGTGCCAGCAGTTTAGTTTTGTCAACGGACACTGAAGCTTTCTTT
>TRBJ2-1|NA|TRBV10-3|NA
CAISESVQSSYNEQFF
TGTGCCATCAGTGAGTCCGTCCAGAGCTCCTACAATGAGCAGTTCTTC
>TRBJ2-7|once|TRBV18|TRBD2
CASSPPSGGYLYEQYF
TGTGCCAGCTCACCACCGAGCGGGGGTTACCTCTACGAGCAGTACTTC
>TRBJ2-7|NA|TRBV6-5|NA
CASSYSRRVLDYEQYF
TGTGCCAGCAGTTACTCGAGACGGGTCCTCGACTACGAGCAGTACTTC
>TRBJ2-2|NA|TRBV5-1|TRBD2
CASSFLAGVQTGELFF
TGCGCCAGCAGCTTCCTAGCGGGAGTTCAAACCGGGGAGCTGTTTTTT
>TRBJ1-2|NA|TRBV19|NA
CASSIPRDPNGYYGYTF
TGTGCCAGTAGTATTCCCCGCGACCCAAACGGGTACTATGGCTACACCTTC